This T cell receptor beta chain was recorded in a study of T cell responses to AZD1222 COVID-19 vaccine listed by TCRdb under 2021. For the wider study: AZD1222 recipients given second doses at about 4 weeks or at about 12 weeks were pooled, since spike-specific TCR depth and breadth were not found to differ between the two schedules. TCR sequencing covered fewer than 250 trial participants: about 210 given two doses of AZD1222 and 26 given two doses of MenACWY control vaccine. Trial participants were enrolled into age subgroups of 18-55, 56-69 and 70-plus years, which contained around 150, 29 and 61 TCR-sequenced participants, respectively. Paper-wide results and their limitations: The 56-69-year group was small, and its depth increase did not reach significance, likely because of low power. Because no samples from the day 14 peak response were available, repertoires could be characterized only after the peak T cell response. Most participants were white British and females outnumbered males, and the authors suggested that clonal diversity may have been underestimated. The vaccine-associated CD4 TCRs covered the entire spike protein, and the dominant responses fell in regions 160-218 and 743-854. Conclusions about previously exposed vaccinees are limited because only six or seven AZD1222 recipients were SARS-CoV-2 seropositive at baseline. Reportedly, close to half of the unique spike-specific TCRs recognized epitopes lying outside the regions that are mutated in the B.1.351 and B.1.1.7 variants. A significant rise in spike-specific TCR breadth and depth was observed after two AZD1222 doses relative to day 0 and relative to MenACWY recipients.

From cysteine to phenylalanine, the CDR3 is 16 amino acids long. Only the CDR3 part of the read is kept: 48 bases, read in frame from the first base. The germline V gene yields MDHEN for CDR1 and SYDVKM for CDR2. The V end loses 4 bases and the J end loses 2 bases, and a stretch of 12 bases separates them. The CDR3 regions of human TCRbeta chains were subjected to immunosequencing. The source study handled its data this way. TCRs in the repertoires were compared against a reference library of SARS-CoV-2-specific TCRs that had been generated with the MIRA antigen-specificity platform. Breadth was defined as the fraction of unique TCRs that were SARS-CoV-2-associated, and depth was defined as the fraction of total T cells that were SARS-CoV-2-associated. Using the MIRA data, each spike-specific TCR was assigned both to the spike region to which the TCR was reactive and to a CD4 or CD8 class. Log10-transformed breadth and depth values were compared by one-way ANOVA with Sidak's multiple comparisons tests. Held by TCRdb, this immuneACCESS table contains in-frame sequences only and omits some clones. Under half of the omission traces to an unresolved V gene where checked; the cause of the rest is unknown. That table is the source of V, J and clone size, and D and trimming were worked out from the DNA. The sample contains 150,000 to 200,000 clones, around 89% of them found a single time. The biggest ten clones account for around 5.8% of the sample.

This clone was observed once. Its antigen is still unknown. No base quality values were provided; no much bigger clone lies one nucleotide off. The sample's time point, from its label and the paper: baseline before first vaccination. Samples from vaccinated people were obtained from the UK trials COV001 and COV002, which included a single-blind randomized controlled phase 2/3 trial of AZD1222 (ChAdOx1 nCoV-19) in healthy adults. For TCRbeta chain sequencing, PBMC samples were collected from trial participants at day 0 and at day 28 after the second dose. The sequence was obtained from an adult in good health. Sequences were derived from peripheral blood, sampled on day 0 of AZD1222 vaccination. This chain joins TRBV28 to TRBJ1-6, and possibly TRBD1, on 6 matching bases. The DNA is as follows: TGTGCCAGCAGTTCCCAACGGACAGCCTATAATTCACCCCTCCACTTT. The translation is CASSSQRTAYNSPLHF. The variable domain in full, with residues beyond the CDR3 obtained from the reference TRBV28 and TRBJ1-6 genes, is DVKVTQSSRYLVKRTGEKVFLECVQDMDHENMFWYRQDPGLGLRLIYFSYDVKMKEKGDIPEGYSVSREKKERFSLILESASTNQTSMYLCASSSQRTAYNSPLHFGNGTRLTVT.